A single sample gave rise to the 23 T cell receptor beta chains below, sequenced in a study of identifying expanded T cells in peripheral blood. Profiled with immunoSEQ multiplex PCR; TCRdb holds only in-frame clones, not every one. This table has 100,000 or so clones, approximately 90% appearing once. The sample comprised blood. The receptors originated from a person aged 18 to 75 in good health.

The chain uses TRBV28 and TRBJ2-5; D is perhaps TRBD1 or TRBD2 (6 bases each). This CDR3 has 14 amino acids. The germline V gene has CDR1 MDHEN and CDR2 SYDVKM. Trimming removed 6 bases from V and 5 bases from J, with 16 bases in between. CDR3 region: CASREGGALETQYF. CDR3 nucleotide sequence: TGTGCCAGCAGAGAGGGGGGCGCCTTGGAGACCCAGTACTTC.

The chain combines TRBV4-3 with TRBJ1-2; no firm D call. CDR1 is LGHNA and CDR2 is YSLEER in the germline V gene. This CDR3 region has 14 residues. Trimming cost V 2 bases and J 4 bases, with 11 bases left between them. The CDR3 reads CASSQSQLGYGYTF. DNA for the CDR3: TGCGCCAGCAGCCAATCTCAGCTCGGCTATGGCTACACCTTC.

The rearrangement uses TRBV4-2 and TRBJ2-7; D is possibly TRBD1 or TRBD2 (5 bases each). V lost 0 bases, J lost 3 bases, and 9 bases lay in between. Germline V gene sequence: CDR1 LGHNA, CDR2 YNFKEQ. There are 14 residues in the CDR3. CDR3 amino acids: CASSQDMGVYEQYF. The CDR3 DNA reads TGTGCCAGCAGCCAAGATATGGGGGTCTACGAGCAGTACTTC.

The chain uses TRBV27 and TRBJ1-5; D gene ambiguous. Germline CDR1 reads MNHEY; CDR2 reads SMNVEV (reference sequence). V was pared by 0 bases and J by 4 bases, with 4 bases between. The CDR3 is 13 amino acids. Written as DNA, the CDR3 is TGTGCCAGCAGTTTATCGCTGAATCAGCCCCAGCATTTT. Residues: CASSLSLNQPQHF.

The rearrangement uses TRBV30 and TRBJ2-3; no clear D gene. Deletions cut 7 bases from V and 2 bases from J, with 7 bases between. The CDR3 has 11 amino acids. CDR1 and CDR2 from the germline V gene are GTSNPN and SVGIG (reference sequence). The CDR3 DNA sequence: TGTGCCTCAACTCCCACAGATACGCAGTATTTT. Translating gives CASTPTDTQYF.

The CDR3 DNA reads as TGTGCCAGCCGACGAGGGCTAGAAGCTTTCTTT. Translation gives CASRRGLEAFF. The chain employs TRBV2 and TRBJ1-1; D uncertain. V shed 8 bases and J shed 8 bases, with 12 bases lying between them. There are 11 residues in the CDR3. Germline V gene sequence: CDR1 SNHLY, CDR2 FYNNEI.

V and J are TRBV28 and TRBJ2-5; 11 bases fit TRBD2. The CDR3 loop spans 14 amino acids. Losses at the gene ends were 5 bases for V and 5 bases for J; bases not matched to a gene: 4. Germline V CDR1 and CDR2: MDHEN, SYDVKM. This CDR3 is CASSLAGGIETQYF. CDR3 nucleotide sequence: TGTGCCAGCAGTCTAGCGGGGGGAATCGAGACCCAGTACTTC.

The genes are TRBV28 and TRBJ2-7; 7 bases map to TRBD1. Trimming at V came to 5 bases and at J to 0 bases, leaving 10 bases not matched to a gene. CDR3 size: 16 residues. The germline V gene has CDR1 MDHEN and CDR2 SYDVKM. The CDR3 DNA sequence: TGTGCCAGCAGTCACGGACAGGCTCGGAGCTCCTACGAGCAGTACTTC. It specifies CASSHGQARSSYEQYF.

This chain uses TRBV4-3 with TRBJ2-5; 7 nucleotides match TRBD2. V shed 0 bases, J shed 9 bases, and the junction held 16 bases outside the gene matches. CDR3 size: 17 residues. Germline CDR1 is LGHNA and CDR2 is YSLEER. As DNA, the CDR3 is TGCGCCAGCAGCCAAGAGTCAGCGGGGTCCCACGCGGGGGCCCAGTACTTC. Its protein is CASSQESAGSHAGAQYF.

V gene TRBV10-1 combines with J gene TRBJ2-3, with D unclear. The CDR3 totals 14 residues. Germline CDR1 is WNHNN and CDR2 is SYGVQD (reference sequence). V lost 3 bases and J lost 7, with 14 bases in between. The chain's CDR3 is CASSDMWSANTQYF. The CDR3 DNA sequence: TGCGCCAGCAGTGATATGTGGTCGGCAAATACGCAGTATTTT.

CDR3 nucleotide sequence: TGTGCCAGTGGGACAGGGTCCTACGAGCAGTACTTC. It encodes CASGTGSYEQYF. This chain uses TRBV28 with TRBJ2-7; 9 bases align to TRBD1. Germline CDR1 MDHEN, CDR2 SYDVKM. The CDR3 extends over 12 amino acids. The J segment lost 1 base and the V segment lost 9 bases, leaving 1 base of the junction unmatched.

Only one count was recorded for this clone. This chain uses TRBV27 with TRBJ1-2; no firm D call. Germline V gives CDR1 MNHEY, CDR2 SMNVEV (reference sequence). Trimming took 2 bases from V and 4 from J, leaving 8 bases between them. CDR3 length: 13 residues. In nucleotides, the CDR3 is TGTGCCAGCAGTTTAACCCCCCGCTATGGCTACACCTTC. Its translation: CASSLTPRYGYTF.

The chain's CDR3 is CASSLEGRRTEAFF. The CDR3 DNA follows: TGTGCCAGCAGCTTAGAGGGCAGGCGCACTGAAGCTTTCTTT. The genes are TRBV7-2 and TRBJ1-1, with D uncertain. Germline V gene lookup returns CDR1 SGHTA and CDR2 FQGNSA. There are 14 residues in the CDR3. Trimming took off 1 base at V and 4 bases at J, with 10 bases between the two ends.

This rearrangement joins TRBV5-1 to TRBJ1-2, with TRBD1 as a possible D gene (6 bases). The V and J ends lost 0 bases and 0 bases respectively, with 9 bases between them. The CDR3 covers 15 residues. Germline values: CDR1 SGHRS, CDR2 YFSETQ. CDR3 in amino acids: CASSLGTEPNYGYTF. In DNA, the CDR3 is TGCGCCAGCAGCTTGGGGACAGAACCTAACTATGGCTACACCTTC.

This sequence joins TRBV26 and TRBJ1-6; the table gives TRBD1 as D, unverified against the DNA. TRBV26 represents a pseudogene. This CDR3 contains 16 residues. CDR3 in DNA: TGTGCCAGCAGTGGACGTCCCGGGACAGTTAATTCACCCCTCCACTTT. Amino acids: CASSGRPGTVNSPLHF.

The chain is built from TRBV5-4 and TRBJ2-7; TRBD1 matches at 7 bases. V dropped 1 base and J dropped 3; count of bases not matched to a gene: 4. Germline V gene sequence: CDR1 SGHNT, CDR2 YYREEE (reference sequence). There are 14 residues in the CDR3. CDR3 sequence: CASSLPGTDYEQYF. The CDR3 region has the DNA TGTGCCAGCAGCTTGCCCGGGACAGACTACGAGCAGTACTTC. Full variable domain (rest looked up from reference TRBV5-4 and TRBJ2-7): ETGVTQSPTHLIKTRGQQVTLRCSSQSGHNTVSWYQQALGQGPQFIFQYYREEENGRGNFPPRFSGLQFPNYSSELNVNALELDDSALYLCASSLPGTDYEQYFGPGTRLTVT.

This clone has a single count. The rearrangement uses TRBV2 and TRBJ2-4; D perhaps matches TRBD2 (5 bases). Per germline, CDR1 SNHLY and CDR2 FYNNEI. This CDR3 is 15 amino acids long. V lost 2 bases to trimming and J lost 3 bases, with 11 bases between them. CDR3 in DNA: TGTGCCAGCAGTGAATGGGAGCGACGCAAAAACATTCAGTACTTC. Its protein product is CASSEWERRKNIQYF. The whole variable domain, filled in from reference TRBV2 and TRBJ2-4, reads EPEVTQTPSHQVTQMGQEVILRCVPISNHLYFYWYRQILGQKVEFLVSFYNNEISEKSEIFDDQFSVERPDGSNFTLKIRSTKLEDSAMYFCASSEWERRKNIQYFGAGTRLSVL.

The CDR3 protein is CAISGAARDNEQFF. CDR3 DNA: TGTGCCATCAGTGGGGCGGCTAGAGACAATGAGCAGTTCTTC. This chain connects TRBV10-3 to TRBJ2-1; D is undetermined. Germline assignment: CDR1 ENHRY and CDR2 SYGVKD. CDR3 length equals 14 residues. Trimming removed 4 bases at V and 5 bases at J, with 12 bases between.

The genes are TRBV7-8 and TRBJ2-3; D unresolved. Germline V gene data show CDR1 as SGHVS and CDR2 as FQNEAQ. Trimming left V 1 base short and J 0 bases short, with 14 bases between. This CDR3 has 17 amino acids. This CDR3 is CASSLGSSRVSTDTQYF. In nucleotides, the CDR3 is TGTGCCAGCAGCTTAGGGTCGAGTCGTGTTAGCACAGATACGCAGTATTTT.

The rearrangement links TRBV19 to TRBJ2-7; D possibly uses TRBD1 or TRBD2 (6 bases each). This CDR3 is built from 15 residues. Trimming cost V 9 bases and J 3 bases, with 21 bases left between them. Germline V gene sequence: CDR1 LNHDA, CDR2 SQIVND (reference sequence). The CDR3 reads CASSPLAGGLYEQYF. The CDR3 DNA follows: TGTGCCAGCAGCCCTCTGGCTGGGGGGCTCTACGAGCAGTACTTC.

The CDR3 sequence: CASPTEGWREKLFF. The CDR3 coding sequence is TGTGCCAGCCCCACAGAGGGATGGAGGGAAAAACTGTTTTTT. V gene TRBV6-5 combines with J gene TRBJ1-4, with D unclear. The CDR3 spans 14 residues. CDR1 and CDR2 from the germline V gene are MNHEY and SVGAGI. V gave up 8 bases and J gave up 8 bases, with 18 bases separating them.

This clone was picked up one time. The chain couples TRBV15 to TRBJ2-5; 7 nucleotides align to TRBD1. Germline loops: CDR1 LNHNV, CDR2 YYDKDF (reference sequence). This CDR3 has 14 residues. V shed 6 bases and J 4 bases; nucleotides not matched to a gene: 8. CDR3 coding DNA: TGTGCCACCAGTCGGGACAGTTACCTAGAGACCCAGTACTTC. It yields the protein CATSRDSYLETQYF.

The V call is TRBV5-1, the J call TRBJ1-2; tentatively, D is TRBD1 (6 bases). CDR1 and CDR2 (germline): SGHRS, YFSETQ. CDR3 length: 13 amino acids. Between the trimmed V and J ends, which lost 4 bases and 2 bases, there was a span of 9 bases. The CDR3 loop is CASSGQGNYGYTF. DNA of the CDR3: TGCGCCAGCAGCGGGCAGGGGAACTATGGCTACACCTTC. Together with reference TRBV5-1 and TRBJ1-2, the CDR3 gives the full variable domain: KAGVTQTPRYLIKTRGQQVTLSCSPISGHRSVSWYQQTPGQGLQFLFEYFSETQRNKGNFPGRFSGRQFSNSRSEMNVSTLELGDSALYLCASSGQGNYGYTFGSGTRLTVV.